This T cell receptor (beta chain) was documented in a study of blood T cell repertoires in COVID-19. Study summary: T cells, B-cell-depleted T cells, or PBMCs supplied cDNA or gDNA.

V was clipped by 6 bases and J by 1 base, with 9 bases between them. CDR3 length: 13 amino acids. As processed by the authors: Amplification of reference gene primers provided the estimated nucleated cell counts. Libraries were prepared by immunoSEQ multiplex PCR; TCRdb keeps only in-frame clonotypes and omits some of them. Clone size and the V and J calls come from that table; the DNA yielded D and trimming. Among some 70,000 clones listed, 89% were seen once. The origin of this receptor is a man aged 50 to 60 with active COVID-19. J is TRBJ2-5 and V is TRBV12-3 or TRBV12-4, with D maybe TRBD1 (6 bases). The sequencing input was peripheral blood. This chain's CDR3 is CASSRTVQETQYF. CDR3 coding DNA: TGTGCCAGCAGCCGGACAGTCCAAGAGACCCAGTACTTC.